This T cell receptor (beta chain) was documented in a study of T cell clonotyping in hematopoietic cell transplantation. On the study more broadly: Recipient samples before transplant were obtained post-cytoreduction.

TCRdb keeps only in-frame clones here, not all; method: immunoSEQ multiplex PCR. The sample holds roughly 30,000 clones; around 93% are singletons and the top ten take 2% to 2.5%. With regard to this clone: Its antigen remains unknown.

Germline V CDR1 and CDR2: KGHSH, LQKENI. J was trimmed by 0 bases and V by 6 bases; bases with no gene match: 13. CDR3 length: 19 amino acids. Study observations and caveats: Pathologically expanded recipient clonotypes increased progressively from day 30 to day 180 as diversity fell. Few recipient clonotypes overlapped donors; over 95% were de novo at given depth.

Described time point: recipient sample about 28 days before transplant, after cytoreduction. Blood collection times were about day -28 and days 30, 100, 180 posttransplant. The TCR comes from a man aged 45 to 65 with acute myeloid leukemia. Some clones in this sample may be carry-over from other donors' samples. The source material was peripheral blood mononuclear cells, sampled before stem cell transplant. The chain links TRBV18 to TRBJ2-6; TRBD1 matches 8 bases. The CDR3 nucleotides are TGTGCCAGCTCTTTGGACAGGGTAAACTACAACTCTGGGGCCAACGTCCTGACTTTC. Translated, it gives CASSLDRVNYNSGANVLTF.